This T cell receptor (beta chain) stems from a study of cytomegalovirus exposure and HLA in healthy donors. On the study more broadly: HLA-typed donors contributed some 87 million unique TCRs, which were held in an early data release.

Overall study findings and caveats: In a later analysis, TCR beta V- and J-gene trimming showed a link to a missense DCLRE1C variant. Earlier analysis yielded a pattern in which most TCR beta V segments were productive about 90% or about 30% of the time.

On this clone itself: Its matching antigen is unknown.

With V trimmed by 4 bases and J by 1 base, 7 bases remained unmatched. The CDR3 is 16 residues long. The germline V gene has CDR1 MGHRA and CDR2 YSYEKL. The PCR employed 60 Vbeta primers together with 13 Jbeta primers. TCRdb keeps only in-frame clones here, not all; method: immunoSEQ multiplex PCR. Of 160,000 or so clones in the sample, roughly three quarters were seen once. The source material was PBMCs. The source is a man in his 60s in good health and CMV-seronegative. The chain recombines TRBV4-1 with TRBJ2-5, with 9 bases matching TRBD2. CDR3 sequence reads: CASSLTLRGGQETQYF. The CDR3 DNA follows: TGCGCCAGCAGCCTAACTTTGCGGGGGGGCCAAGAGACCCAGTACTTC.